This is a list of T cell receptor beta chains from one sample in a study of cytomegalovirus exposure and HLA in healthy donors. Profiling relied on immunoSEQ multiplex PCR, and the TCRdb table lists in-frame clones only, not all of them. This table has some 120,000 clones, around 95% appearing once. Source material: PBMCs. These receptors were obtained from a man younger than 35 in good health and CMV-seronegative. CDR3s include the opening cysteine and the closing phenylalanine or tryptophan. A D gene is named only where the DNA matches it firmly. Expanded clones get a size class; other rows say once, few or many, or leave the size out.

V: TRBV9; size: NA; D: NA; J: TRBJ2-2; CDR3: CASSVVAGGSNTGELFF; DNA: TGTGCCAGCAGCGTAGTTGCAGGGGGGTCGAACACCGGGGAGCTGTTTTTT
V: TRBV5-4; size: NA; D: NA; J: TRBJ1-2; CDR3: CASSLDATGIGYTF; DNA: TGTGCCAGCAGCTTGGATGCAACCGGGATTGGCTACACCTTC
V: TRBV9; size: NA; D: NA; J: TRBJ1-2; CDR3: CASSVSGARVEGYTF; DNA: TGTGCCAGCAGCGTCTCAGGGGCTAGGGTGGAAGGCTACACCTTC
V: TRBV7-9; size: NA; D: NA; J: TRBJ2-2; CDR3: CASSLAQGRNTGELFF; DNA: TGTGCCAGCAGCCTAGCCCAGGGGAGGAACACCGGGGAGCTGTTTTTT
V: TRBV27; size: NA; D: TRBD2; J: TRBJ2-1; CDR3: CASSSSKVLAGRYNEQFF; DNA: TGTGCCAGCAGTTCCTCGAAGGTTCTAGCGGGACGCTACAATGAGCAGTTCTTC
V: TRBV9; size: once; D: NA; J: TRBJ2-2; CDR3: CASSVGGTGELFF; DNA: TGTGCCAGCAGCGTCGGAGGCACCGGGGAGCTGTTTTTT
V: TRBV5-5; size: NA; D: NA; J: TRBJ1-5; CDR3: CASSFGLGNQPQHF; DNA: TGTGCCAGCAGCTTTGGGCTTGGAAATCAGCCCCAGCATTTT
V: TRBV30; size: NA; D: NA; J: TRBJ2-7; CDR3: CAWRLVAHEQYF; DNA: TGTGCCTGGAGACTAGTGGCCCACGAGCAGTACTTC
V: TRBV28; size: NA; D: TRBD2; J: TRBJ2-1; CDR3: CASSPPLAGLYNEQFF; DNA: TGTGCCAGCAGTCCCCCACTAGCGGGCCTCTACAATGAGCAGTTCTTC
V: TRBV30; size: once; D: NA; J: TRBJ1-1; CDR3: CAWSKQGNTEAFF; DNA: TGTGCCTGGAGTAAGCAGGGGAACACTGAAGCTTTCTTT
V: TRBV27; size: NA; D: NA; J: TRBJ1-1; CDR3: CASSTRARGGVTEAFF; DNA: TGTGCCAGCAGTACCCGGGCCCGGGGGGGTGTCACTGAAGCTTTCTTT
V: TRBV5-1; size: NA; D: NA; J: TRBJ2-1; CDR3: CASSLGTENEQFF; DNA: TGCGCCAGCAGCTTGGGGACAGAAAATGAGCAGTTCTTC
V: TRBV14; size: NA; D: NA; J: TRBJ2-1; CDR3: CASSLGHNSYNEQFF; DNA: TGTGCCAGCAGCCTCGGACACAACTCCTACAATGAGCAGTTCTTC
V: TRBV7-8; size: NA; D: NA; J: TRBJ1-3; CDR3: CASSLASLGASGNTIYF; DNA: TGTGCCAGCAGCTTAGCTTCTTTGGGGGCCTCTGGAAACACCATATATTTT
V: TRBV5-1; size: NA; D: TRBD1; J: TRBJ1-2; CDR3: CASSYDRGDGYGYTF; DNA: TGCGCCAGCAGCTACGACAGGGGGGATGGATATGGCTACACCTTC
V: TRBV7-9; size: NA; D: TRBD1; J: TRBJ1-5; CDR3: CASSSLTGDRGEPQHF; DNA: TGTGCCAGCAGCTCCTTGACAGGGGACCGTGGGGAGCCCCAGCATTTT
V: TRBV4-1; size: NA; D: NA; J: TRBJ2-4; CDR3: CASSQRLRSIQYF; DNA: TGCGCCAGCAGCCAACGACTCCGCTCGATTCAGTACTTC
V: TRBV9; size: NA; D: TRBD1; J: TRBJ1-5; CDR3: CASSSTTGAQPQHF; DNA: TGTGCCAGCAGCTCCACCACAGGGGCTCAGCCCCAGCATTTT
V: TRBV27; size: NA; D: NA; J: TRBJ2-2; CDR3: CASSLRRVTGELFF; DNA: TGTGCCAGCAGTTTACGACGGGTTACGGGGGAGCTGTTTTTT
V: TRBV11-2; size: NA; D: NA; J: TRBJ1-5; CDR3: CASSPRTGEGQPQHF; DNA: TGTGCCAGCAGCCCGAGGACTGGGGAGGGTCAGCCCCAGCATTTT
V: TRBV6-6; size: NA; D: TRBD1; J: TRBJ1-2; CDR3: CASTPGQGVGYTF; DNA: TGTGCCAGCACCCCGGGACAGGGAGTAGGCTACACCTTC
V: TRBV29-1; size: once; D: TRBD2; J: TRBJ2-7; CDR3: CSVRGGLGYEQYF; DNA: TGCAGCGTACGGGGGGGCCTCGGGTACGAGCAGTACTTC
V: TRBV28; size: NA; D: TRBD2; J: TRBJ2-5; CDR3: CASRPLTGGETQYF; DNA: TGTGCCAGCAGACCCTTGACGGGAGGAGAGACCCAGTACTTC
V: TRBV5-1; size: NA; D: NA; J: TRBJ2-1; CDR3: CASSSRSANYNEQFF; DNA: TGCGCCAGCAGCTCAAGAAGCGCGAATTACAATGAGCAGTTCTTC
V: TRBV9; size: NA; D: TRBD2; J: TRBJ2-1; CDR3: CASSVGSGQQFF; DNA: TGTGCCAGCAGCGTAGGTAGCGGGCAGCAGTTCTTC
V: TRBV4-1; size: once; D: NA; J: TRBJ2-7; CDR3: CASSQDPGDLSYEQYF; DNA: TGCGCCAGCAGCCAAGATCCGGGGGATCTCTCCTACGAGCAGTACTTC
V: TRBV19; size: NA; D: TRBD1; J: TRBJ1-1; CDR3: CASSDRTGRDTEAFF; DNA: TGTGCCAGTAGTGATCGGACAGGGAGGGACACTGAAGCTTTCTTT